One TCR beta chain is described in this entry. Antigen specificity is unknown. This sample is part of a study of shared clonotypes between healthy human individuals. The wider study: For every donor, three CD4 naive, three CD4 memory, two CD8 naive and one CD8 memory plates were used.

Germline lookup yields CDR1 MGHRA and CDR2 YSYEKL. J was trimmed by 0 bases and V by 4 bases; bases with no gene match: 8. The CDR3 extends over 16 amino acids. As originally analysed: ImmunoSEQ sequences covered only the junction and lacked quality scores; filtering therefore differed. Sequenced by immunoSEQ multiplex PCR; TCRdb stores in-frame clones only, minus some. The D gene and trimming were derived from the DNA, and the V and J assignments and clone size from that table. The profile shows 2 million to 2.5 million clones, 90% to 96% of them singletons. All the donors were Caucasian adults who lived in Nashville, Tennessee. Overall study results and limits: Sequencing of the sorted subsets was shown by rarefaction to be incomplete despite large depth.

Sequenced: naive CD4+ T cells sorted from blood. The subset here: CD45RA+ positively selected. The chain is built from TRBV4-1 and TRBJ2-5; TRBD2 matches at 7 bases. The sequence derives from a man younger than 35 in good health. CDR3 sequence (DNA): TGCGCCAGCAGCCCTTCGACTAGCCTGTACCAAGAGACCCAGTACTTC. Translation gives CASSPSTSLYQETQYF.